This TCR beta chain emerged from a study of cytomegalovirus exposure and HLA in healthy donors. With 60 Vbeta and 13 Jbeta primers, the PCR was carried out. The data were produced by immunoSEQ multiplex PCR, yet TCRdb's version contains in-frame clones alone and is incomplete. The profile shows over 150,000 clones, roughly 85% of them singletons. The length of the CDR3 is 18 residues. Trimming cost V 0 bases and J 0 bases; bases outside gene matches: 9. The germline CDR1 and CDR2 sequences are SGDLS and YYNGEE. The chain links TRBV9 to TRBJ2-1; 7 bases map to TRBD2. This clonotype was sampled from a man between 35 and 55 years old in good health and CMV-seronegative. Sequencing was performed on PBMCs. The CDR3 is CASSVASGGRSSYNEQFF. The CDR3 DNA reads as TGTGCCAGCAGCGTAGCTAGCGGCGGCCGTAGCTCCTACAATGAGCAGTTCTTC.